What follows describes a single T cell receptor beta chain. The data originate from a study of blood T cell repertoires in COVID-19. The CDR3 sequence is 15 residues long. Per the germline V gene, CDR1 is LGHDT and CDR2 is YNNKEL (reference sequence). Trimming took 1 base from V and 0 from J, leaving 7 bases between them. Sequencing used immunoSEQ multiplex PCR; TCRdb keeps in-frame clones, though not all of them. Of tens of thousands of clones in the sample, 85% were seen once. The J gene is TRBJ1-3, the V gene TRBV3-1 (or the pseudogene TRBV3-2); D gene unclear. This receptor was taken from a man aged 50 or older with active COVID-19. The sequencing sample was made of peripheral blood. The CDR3 DNA follows: TGTGCCAGCAGCCAAGCTGACATCTCTGGAAACACCATATATTTT. Translation: CASSQADISGNTIYF.